This TCR beta chain was identified during a study of response to subunit inactivated influenza vaccine. Concerning this clonotype: Its antigen is currently unknown.

General study points: Every seasonal influenza vaccination brings in few new T cells, the authors suggested.

V lost 3 bases and J lost 4, with 12 bases in between. The CDR3 loop spans 15 amino acids. In germline, CDR1 is MDHEN, CDR2 SYDVKM. TCRdb processed the RT-PCR reads anew with MiXCR; each CDR3 protein has one entry. The sample has around 200,000 distinct CDR3 sequences, around a tenth seen once. The source was non-naive T cells sorted from PBMCs, collected on the day of vaccination. The sequence derives from a man aged 50 or older who received an inactivated influenza vaccine. The chain carries TRBV28 and TRBJ2-2; possible D gene TRBD1, 6 bases. In DNA form, the CDR3 reads TGTGCCAGCAGTTTTGCAGGGGCCCGCACCGGGGAGCTGTTTTTT. This sequence encodes CASSFAGARTGELFF.